This entry is about one T cell receptor beta chain. The data originate from a study of monozygotic twins with inflammatory bowel disease. The CDR3 length is 13 residues. Germline CDR1 is KGHDR and CDR2 is SFDVKD. Following a re-call of the 5' RACE reads, TCRdb has one entry per CDR3 protein and lacks DNA. The sample holds more than 120,000 distinct CDR3 sequences. The material sequenced was blood. The TCR comes from a human donor with ulcerative colitis or Crohn's disease, or a healthy co-twin of an affected twin (not recorded which). V gene TRBV24-1 combines with J gene TRBJ2-3; TCRdb reports TRBD1, a call that lacks DNA to check it against. The CDR3 loop is CATKDRGPDTQYF.